The clone carrying this T cell receptor beta chain was found many times. The antigen is undetermined. Quantitative 5'-RACE was performed with molecular barcodes, and it yielded the TCR beta libraries. Via MiXCR, TCRdb re-called the 5' RACE reads, giving one row per CDR3 protein. Counted here are under 250,000 distinct CDR3 sequences, roughly 6.6% occurring once; the ten biggest clones make up 14%. Trimming pared 7 bases from V and 8 bases from J, leaving 21 bases between. Germline V CDR1 and CDR2: SEHNR, FQNEAQ (reference sequence). The CDR3 has 15 residues. The sample is drawn from a study of CD8 T cells in ankylosing spondylitis. Study outcomes and limitations: A TCR beta motif of 8 or 9 highly homologous variants appeared characteristic of ankylosing spondylitis blood. Those disease-linked clones were CD8+; they were also relatively rare in peripheral blood. Matched synovial fluid from ankylosing spondylitis patients was reported to be enriched for disease-linked clones. Some of these motif variants have turned up before, in reports on reactive arthritis synovial fluid and blood.

The sequencing input was blood, either unsorted or a sorted T cell fraction (not recorded which). This TCR was sampled from a male donor with ankylosing spondylitis. The chain employs TRBV7-9 and TRBJ2-1, with no clear D. Written as DNA, the CDR3 is TGTGCCAGCACAGCTTACTTCCTCACCGGGCATGAGCAGTTCTTC. Translating it yields CASTAYFLTGHEQFF.